The 10 T cell receptor beta chains given below trace back to one sample, sequenced in a study of shared clonotypes between healthy human individuals. Method: immunoSEQ multiplex PCR; TCRdb's copy keeps in-frame clones and lacks some. The sample lists about 960,000 clones, about 80% occurring once. Source material: memory CD4+ T cells sorted from blood. The subset was: CD45RA-negative fraction. The receptors were sampled from a man younger than 30 in good health.

The V gene is TRBV4-1, the J gene TRBJ1-6; D is ambiguous. Germline V gene sequence: CDR1 MGHRA, CDR2 YSYEKL. The V end was cut by 0 bases, the J end by 0 bases, with 9 bases between. The CDR3 extends over 17 amino acids. CDR3 protein: CASSQDKSSSYNSPLHF. The CDR3, as DNA: TGCGCCAGCAGCCAAGATAAGTCGAGCTCCTATAATTCACCCCTCCACTTT.

This rearrangement joins TRBV30 to TRBJ2-7; D gene ambiguous. V shed 0 bases and J shed 6 bases, with 9 bases lying between them. This CDR3 has 12 amino acids. CDR1 and CDR2 (germline): GTSNPN, SVGIG (reference sequence). The CDR3 here is CAWSVLAPEQYF. In DNA form, the CDR3 reads TGTGCCTGGAGTGTCCTGGCGCCCGAGCAGTACTTC.

This chain uses TRBV10-3 with TRBJ2-7; 7 nucleotides agree with TRBD2. With 3 bases clipped from V and 4 bases from J, the junction kept 6 bases outside the gene matches. Germline V gene data show CDR1 as ENHRY and CDR2 as SYGVKD. The CDR3 runs to 14 residues. The DNA of the CDR3 is TGTGCCATCAGTGATAGGGAGGGCCGATACGAGCAGTACTTC. This gives the protein CAISDREGRYEQYF.

The gene calls are TRBV2 and TRBJ2-2, with 7 bases matching TRBD2. Unmatched junction bases numbered 4, after V lost 1 base and J lost 8 bases. The CDR3 spans 14 residues. Germline assignment: CDR1 SNHLY and CDR2 FYNNEI. The CDR3 DNA follows: TGTGCCAGCAGTGAAGGCGGGGGTCCGGGGGAGCTGTTTTTT. It specifies CASSEGGGPGELFF.

The V and J genes are TRBV18 and TRBJ2-7, with D perhaps TRBD2 (6 bases). The CDR3 extends over 15 amino acids. Between the trimmed V and J ends, which lost 2 bases and 2 bases, there was a span of 13 bases. CDR1 is KGHSH, CDR2 LQKENI, per germline. The CDR3 sequence is CASSPVSRGAYEQYF. Here the CDR3 DNA reads TGTGCCAGCTCACCAGTGTCGCGGGGCGCCTACGAGCAGTACTTC.

This sequence joins TRBV4-1 and TRBJ1-6; 8 bases match TRBD1. CDR1 and CDR2 (germline): MGHRA, YSYEKL. This CDR3 contains 16 residues. The ends lost 5 bases at V and 9 bases at J; junction bases unmatched: 12. The CDR3 sequence: CASSSYYTGGPSPLHF. The CDR3 bases are TGCGCCAGCAGCTCCTATTATACAGGGGGACCTTCACCCCTCCACTTT.

This chain links TRBV29-1 with TRBJ2-3; D unresolved. Germline V gene sequence: CDR1 SQVTM, CDR2 ANQGSEA. The V end was cut by 6 bases, the J end by 2 bases, with 9 bases between. The CDR3 consists of 12 residues. The CDR3 DNA follows: TGCAGCGTAGTCCAATCCACAGATACGCAGTATTTT. Its protein is CSVVQSTDTQYF.

The chain is built from TRBV7-2 and TRBJ1-5, with a weak D call TRBD1 (5 bases). Germline V lookup: CDR1 SGHTA, CDR2 FQGNSA. Deletions cut 1 base from V and 2 bases from J, with 15 bases between. The length of the CDR3 is 17 residues. CDR3 protein: CASSLGPGVSGNQPQHF. In DNA form, the CDR3 reads TGTGCCAGCAGCTTAGGTCCGGGGGTTAGTGGCAATCAGCCCCAGCATTTT.

This sequence joins TRBV30 and TRBJ1-4; the D gene is possibly TRBD1 (6 bases). The germline V gene encodes CDR1 GTSNPN and CDR2 SVGIG (reference sequence). CDR3 length: 15 amino acids. V was cut by 0 bases and J by 5 bases, with 13 bases left in between. DNA of the CDR3: TGTGCCTGGAGTGTAGGGGGAACCTCGAATGAAAAACTGTTTTTT. It codes for CAWSVGGTSNEKLFF.

V usage is TRBV6-1 and J usage is TRBJ2-1; 9 nucleotides align to TRBD1. J gave up 4 bases and V 0 bases, and 7 bases lay outside the gene matches. The CDR3 consists of 17 residues. Germline loops: CDR1 MNHNS, CDR2 SASEGT. CDR3 residues: CASSEATTGGGYNEQFF. CDR3 nucleotides: TGTGCCAGCAGTGAAGCAACTACAGGGGGCGGTTACAATGAGCAGTTCTTC.